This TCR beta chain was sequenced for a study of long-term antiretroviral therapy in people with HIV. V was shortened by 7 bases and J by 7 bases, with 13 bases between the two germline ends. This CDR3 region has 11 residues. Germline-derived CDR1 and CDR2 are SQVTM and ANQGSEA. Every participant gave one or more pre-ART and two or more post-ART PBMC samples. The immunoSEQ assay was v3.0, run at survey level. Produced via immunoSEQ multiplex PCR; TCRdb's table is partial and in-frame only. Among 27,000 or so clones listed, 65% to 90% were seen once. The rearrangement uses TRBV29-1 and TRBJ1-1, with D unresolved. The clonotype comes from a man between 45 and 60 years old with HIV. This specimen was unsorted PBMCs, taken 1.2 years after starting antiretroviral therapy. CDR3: CSDTSDGEAFF. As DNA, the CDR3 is TGCAGCGACACATCGGACGGTGAAGCTTTCTTT.